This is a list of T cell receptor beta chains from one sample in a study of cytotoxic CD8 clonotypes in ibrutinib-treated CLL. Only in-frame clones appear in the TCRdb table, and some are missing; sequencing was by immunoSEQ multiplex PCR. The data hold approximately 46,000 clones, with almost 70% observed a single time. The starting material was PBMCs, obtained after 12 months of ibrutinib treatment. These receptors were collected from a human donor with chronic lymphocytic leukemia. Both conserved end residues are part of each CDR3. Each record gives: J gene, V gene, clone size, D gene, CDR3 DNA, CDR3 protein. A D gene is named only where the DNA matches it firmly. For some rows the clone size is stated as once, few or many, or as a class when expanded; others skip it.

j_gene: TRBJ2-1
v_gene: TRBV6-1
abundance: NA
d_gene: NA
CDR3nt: TGTGCCAGCAGGTGGGGGGACAGATACAATGAGCAGTTCTTC
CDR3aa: CASRWGDRYNEQFF

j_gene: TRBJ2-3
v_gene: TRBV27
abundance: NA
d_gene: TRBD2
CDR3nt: TGTGCCAGCAGTTTAGAGACTAGCGGGCCCACAGATACGCAGTATTTT
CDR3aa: CASSLETSGPTDTQYF

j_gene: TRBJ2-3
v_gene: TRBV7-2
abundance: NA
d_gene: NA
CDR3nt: TGTGCCAGCAGTTCCCGAGGGGCAGATACGCAGTATTTT
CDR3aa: CASSSRGADTQYF

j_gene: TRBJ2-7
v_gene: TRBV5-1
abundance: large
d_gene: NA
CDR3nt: TGCGCCAGCAGCTCGAGAGAAGGGAGCCCAAGTAAGTCAGGGCAGTACTTC
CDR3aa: CASSSREGSPSKSGQYF

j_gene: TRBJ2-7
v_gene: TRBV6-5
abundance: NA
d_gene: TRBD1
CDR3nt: TGTGCCAGCAGTTACAGGGGGGGACAGGGGGCCGACGAGCAGTACTTC
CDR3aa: CASSYRGGQGADEQYF

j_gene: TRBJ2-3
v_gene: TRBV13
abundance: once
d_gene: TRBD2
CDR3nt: TGTGCCAGCAGTCCGAGGGTAGGCGGAGCGGGAGTAGGTACGCAGTATTTT
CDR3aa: CASSPRVGGAGVGTQYF

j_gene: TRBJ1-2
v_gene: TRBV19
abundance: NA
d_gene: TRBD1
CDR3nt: TGTGCCAGTAGTATGGGGACAGATCTTAACTATGGCTACACCTTC
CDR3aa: CASSMGTDLNYGYTF

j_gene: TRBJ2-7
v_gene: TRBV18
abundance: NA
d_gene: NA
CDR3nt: TGTGCCAGCTCACCTCCTTTGGGGGGAACCTACGAGCAGTACTTC
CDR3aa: CASSPPLGGTYEQYF

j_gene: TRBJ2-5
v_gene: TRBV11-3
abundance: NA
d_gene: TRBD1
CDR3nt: TGTGCCAGCAGCCCTAGAACAGGGGGCTTGGGAGAGACCCAGTACTTC
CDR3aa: CASSPRTGGLGETQYF

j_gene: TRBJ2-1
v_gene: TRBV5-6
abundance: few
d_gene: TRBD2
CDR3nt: TGTGCCAGCAACCCTCCACTAGCGGGAGTTAACTACAATGAGCAGTTCTTC
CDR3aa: CASNPPLAGVNYNEQFF

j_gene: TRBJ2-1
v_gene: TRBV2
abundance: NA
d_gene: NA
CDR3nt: TGTGCCAGCATTCCCGGGACTGGGACCTACAATGAGCAGTTCTTC
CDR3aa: CASIPGTGTYNEQFF

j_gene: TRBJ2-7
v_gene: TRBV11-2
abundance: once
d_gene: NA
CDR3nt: TGTGCCAGCAGCTTAGTGACAGTCTACGAGCAGTACTTC
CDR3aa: CASSLVTVYEQYF

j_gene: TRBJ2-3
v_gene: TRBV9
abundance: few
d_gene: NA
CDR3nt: TGTGCCAGCAGCGTTGGGGTTACAGATACGCAGTATTTT
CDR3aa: CASSVGVTDTQYF

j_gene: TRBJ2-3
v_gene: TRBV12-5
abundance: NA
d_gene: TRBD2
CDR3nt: TGTGCTAGTGGCAAAGGACTAGCGGGCGGGCCCTACGGCACAGATACGCAGTATTTT
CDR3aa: CASGKGLAGGPYGTDTQYF

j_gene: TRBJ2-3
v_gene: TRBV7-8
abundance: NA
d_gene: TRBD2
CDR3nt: TGTGCCAGCAGCGAAAAGCGGGACCTCACAGATACGCAGTATTTT
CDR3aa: CASSEKRDLTDTQYF

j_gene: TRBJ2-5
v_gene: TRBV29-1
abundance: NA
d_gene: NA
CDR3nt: TGCAGCGTTGGCAGGGTGGGGGAGACCCAGTACTTC
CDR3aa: CSVGRVGETQYF

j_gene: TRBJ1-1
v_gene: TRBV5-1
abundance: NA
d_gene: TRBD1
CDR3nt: TGCGCCAGCAGCTTGGGAACAGGGGGCAACACTGAAGCTTTCTTT
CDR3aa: CASSLGTGGNTEAFF

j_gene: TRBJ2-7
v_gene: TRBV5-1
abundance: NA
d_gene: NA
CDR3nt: TGCGCCAGCAGCCTTACAACCGACGAGCAGTACTTC
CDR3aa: CASSLTTDEQYF

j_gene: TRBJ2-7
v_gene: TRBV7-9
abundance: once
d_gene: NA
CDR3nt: TGTGCCAGCAGCTCAATGGCCGGCAGGGAGGCCTACGAGCAGTACTTC
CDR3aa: CASSSMAGREAYEQYF

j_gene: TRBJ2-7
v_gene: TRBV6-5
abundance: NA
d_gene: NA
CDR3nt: TGTGCCAGCAGTTACTCGATACGGTCCTCCTACGAGCAGTACTTC
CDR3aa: CASSYSIRSSYEQYF

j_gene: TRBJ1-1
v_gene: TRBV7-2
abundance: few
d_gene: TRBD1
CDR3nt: TGTGCCAGCAGCTTACGTCAGGGGGAGAAAGCTTTCTTT
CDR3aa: CASSLRQGEKAFF

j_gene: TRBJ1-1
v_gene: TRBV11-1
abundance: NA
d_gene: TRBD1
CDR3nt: TGTGCCAGCAGCATACTTCAGGGGGCTGAAGCTTTCTTT
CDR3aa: CASSILQGAEAFF

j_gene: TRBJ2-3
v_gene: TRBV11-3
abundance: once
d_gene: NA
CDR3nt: TGTGCCAGCAGCTTAAACAGCCTCTATACGCAGTATTTT
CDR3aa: CASSLNSLYTQYF

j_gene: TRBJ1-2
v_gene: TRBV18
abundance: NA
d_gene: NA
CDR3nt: TGTGCCAGCTCACCACCATTAGGGGATGCCACAGCAAATGGCTACACCTTC
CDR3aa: CASSPPLGDATANGYTF

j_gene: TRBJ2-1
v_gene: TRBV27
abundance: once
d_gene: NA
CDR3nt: TGTGCCAGCAGTTTAGCGCAGACCTACAATGAGCAGTTCTTC
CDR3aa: CASSLAQTYNEQFF

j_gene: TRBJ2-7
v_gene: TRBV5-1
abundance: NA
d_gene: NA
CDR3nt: TGCGCCAGCGGCAGGGACTCCCGCCTCTACGAGCAGTACTTC
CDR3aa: CASGRDSRLYEQYF

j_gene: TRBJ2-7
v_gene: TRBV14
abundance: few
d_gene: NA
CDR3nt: TGTGCCAGCAGCCAAGACAGCGTTTACGAGCAGTACTTC
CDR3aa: CASSQDSVYEQYF

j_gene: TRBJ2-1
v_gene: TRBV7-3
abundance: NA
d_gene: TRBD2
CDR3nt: TGTGCCAGCAGCTTAAGGATCCCGGGACTAGCGGGAGAATCGGGCTACAATGAGCAGTTCTTC
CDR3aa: CASSLRIPGLAGESGYNEQFF

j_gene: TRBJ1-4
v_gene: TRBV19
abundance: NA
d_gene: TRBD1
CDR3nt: TGTGCCAGTAGTAGACAGGGGGCGGCAACTAATGAAAAACTGTTTTTT
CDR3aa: CASSRQGAATNEKLFF

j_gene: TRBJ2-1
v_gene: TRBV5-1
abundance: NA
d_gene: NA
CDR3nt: TGCGCCAGCAGCTTGAGTTATGAGCAGTTCTTC
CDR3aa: CASSLSYEQFF

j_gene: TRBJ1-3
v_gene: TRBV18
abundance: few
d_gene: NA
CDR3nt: TGTGCCAGCTCATATCGAACAGGTTCCTCTGGAAACACCATATATTTT
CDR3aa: CASSYRTGSSGNTIYF

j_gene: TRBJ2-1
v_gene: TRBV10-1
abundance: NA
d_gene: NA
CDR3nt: TGCGCCAGCAGTGACCCGGTCAGGGGATCACAAGGCTACAATGAGCAGTTCTTC
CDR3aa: CASSDPVRGSQGYNEQFF

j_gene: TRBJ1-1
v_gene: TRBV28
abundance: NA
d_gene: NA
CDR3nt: TGTGCCAGCAGTTTTGGAACGGGTAACACTGAAGCTTTCTTT
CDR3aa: CASSFGTGNTEAFF

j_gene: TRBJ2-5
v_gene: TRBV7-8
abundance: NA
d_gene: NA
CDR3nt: TGTGCCAGCAGCTTGGACCAAGAGACCCAGTACTTC
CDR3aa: CASSLDQETQYF

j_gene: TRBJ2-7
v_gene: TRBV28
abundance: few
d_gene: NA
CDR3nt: TGTGCCAGCAGTTTACCAGCCTACGAGCAGTACTTC
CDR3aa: CASSLPAYEQYF

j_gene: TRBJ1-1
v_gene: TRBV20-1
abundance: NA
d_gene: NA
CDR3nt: TGCAGTGCTACCGTCGGGCGGGGGGCTTTCTTT
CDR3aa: CSATVGRGAFF

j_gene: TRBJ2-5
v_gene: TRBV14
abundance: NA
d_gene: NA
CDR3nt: TGTGCCAGCAGCCCGGCCTTCACAGGCCAAGAGACCCAGTACTTC
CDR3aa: CASSPAFTGQETQYF

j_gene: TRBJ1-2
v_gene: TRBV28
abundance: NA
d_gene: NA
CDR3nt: TGTGCCAGCAGTCCTGGAAGACCGCAGGGGAAAAAGGATGGCTACACCTTC
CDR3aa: CASSPGRPQGKKDGYTF

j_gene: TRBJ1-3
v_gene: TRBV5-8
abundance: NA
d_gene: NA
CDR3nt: TGTGCCAGCAGCTTGATGGGTCAGGGCTCTGGAAACACCATATATTTT
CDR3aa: CASSLMGQGSGNTIYF

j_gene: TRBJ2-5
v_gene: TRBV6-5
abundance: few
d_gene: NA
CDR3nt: TGTGCCAGCAGTGGCAGCGGAGGGGAGACCCAGTACTTC
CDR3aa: CASSGSGGETQYF

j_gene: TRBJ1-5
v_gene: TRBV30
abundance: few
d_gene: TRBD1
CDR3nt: TGTGCCTGGAGCCCCGGACAGGGCAATCAGCCCCAGCATTTT
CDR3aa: CAWSPGQGNQPQHF

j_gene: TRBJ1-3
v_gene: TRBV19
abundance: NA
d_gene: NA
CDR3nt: TGTGCCAGTATCGGGTATCGGGTCTCTGGAAACACCATATATTTT
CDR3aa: CASIGYRVSGNTIYF

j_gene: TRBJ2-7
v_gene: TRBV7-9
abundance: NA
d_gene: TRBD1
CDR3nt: TGTGCCAGCAGCTTAAAAGGACAGGGTGCGGGCTTGTTCGAGCAGTACTTC
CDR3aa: CASSLKGQGAGLFEQYF

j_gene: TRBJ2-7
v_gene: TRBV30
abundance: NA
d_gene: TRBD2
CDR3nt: TGTGCCTGGACTGGCGGGAGAAACTACGAGCAGTACTTC
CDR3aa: CAWTGGRNYEQYF

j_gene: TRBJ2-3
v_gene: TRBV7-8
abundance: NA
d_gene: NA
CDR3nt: TGTGCCAGCAGGTCTGGTTATGCCCTAATGCCAGATACGCAGTATTTT
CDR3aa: CASRSGYALMPDTQYF

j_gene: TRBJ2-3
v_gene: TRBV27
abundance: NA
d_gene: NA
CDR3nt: TGTGCCAGCAGTCCTCCCGGGGATCTTGGAGGCACAGATACGCAGTATTTT
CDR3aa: CASSPPGDLGGTDTQYF

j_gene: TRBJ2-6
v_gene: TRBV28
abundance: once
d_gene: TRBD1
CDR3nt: TGTGCCAGCAGTCCTCGACAGGGGGAGTTCTCTGGGGCCAACGTCCTGACTTTC
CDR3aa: CASSPRQGEFSGANVLTF

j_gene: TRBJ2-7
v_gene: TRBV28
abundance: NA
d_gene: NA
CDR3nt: TGTGCCAGCAGTTTAGCACAGGGACCCTACGAGCAGTACTTC
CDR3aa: CASSLAQGPYEQYF

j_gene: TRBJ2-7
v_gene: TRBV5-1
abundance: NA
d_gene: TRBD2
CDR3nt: TGCGCCAGCAGCTTGGGGCGGGAGAGAGCCTACGAGCAGTACTTC
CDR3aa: CASSLGRERAYEQYF

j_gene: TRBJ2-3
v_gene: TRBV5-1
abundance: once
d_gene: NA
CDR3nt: TGCGCCAGCGCAGGGGAGGATACGCAGTATTTT
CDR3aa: CASAGEDTQYF

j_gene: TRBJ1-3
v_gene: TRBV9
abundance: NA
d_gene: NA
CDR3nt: TGTGCCAGCAGCTCGGGGTCCGGGAACTCTGGAAACACCATATATTTT
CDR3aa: CASSSGSGNSGNTIYF

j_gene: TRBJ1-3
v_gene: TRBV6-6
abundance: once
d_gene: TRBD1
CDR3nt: TGTGCCAGCAGACGGGGACAGAGCTCTGGAAACACCATATATTTT
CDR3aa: CASRRGQSSGNTIYF

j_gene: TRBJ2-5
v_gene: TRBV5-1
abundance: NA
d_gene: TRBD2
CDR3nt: TGCGCCAGCAGGACCAGGACTAGCGGGATCCAAGAGACCCAGTACTTC
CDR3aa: CASRTRTSGIQETQYF

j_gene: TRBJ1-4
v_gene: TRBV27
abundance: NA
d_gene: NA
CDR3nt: TGTGCCAGCAGTGAATCCCAGCAGGGCAGGGAAAAACTGTTTTTT
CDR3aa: CASSESQQGREKLFF